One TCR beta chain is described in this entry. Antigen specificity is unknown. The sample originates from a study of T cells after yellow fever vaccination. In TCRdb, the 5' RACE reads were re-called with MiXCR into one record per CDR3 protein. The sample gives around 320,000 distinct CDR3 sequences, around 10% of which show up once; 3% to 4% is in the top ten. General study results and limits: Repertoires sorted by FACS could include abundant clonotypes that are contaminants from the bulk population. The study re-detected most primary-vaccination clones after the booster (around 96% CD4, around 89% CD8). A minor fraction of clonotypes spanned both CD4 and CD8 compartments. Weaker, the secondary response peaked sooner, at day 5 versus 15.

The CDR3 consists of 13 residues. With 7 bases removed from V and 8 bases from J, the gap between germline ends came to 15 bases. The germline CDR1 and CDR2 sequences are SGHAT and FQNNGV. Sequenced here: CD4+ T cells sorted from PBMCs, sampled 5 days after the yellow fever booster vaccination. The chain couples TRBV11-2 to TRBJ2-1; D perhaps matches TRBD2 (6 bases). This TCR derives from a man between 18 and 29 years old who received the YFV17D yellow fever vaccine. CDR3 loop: CASNRGFGDEQFF. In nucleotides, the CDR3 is TGTGCCAGCAATCGGGGGTTTGGGGATGAGCAGTTCTTC.